The next 9 T cell receptor beta chains were all read from a single sample in a study of control samples from healthy donors and cancer patients. Clones were sequenced by immunoSEQ multiplex PCR, and TCRdb holds only the in-frame ones, with some missing. The sample lists roughly 120,000 clones, approximately 90% occurring once. Sequenced sample: blood. The source is a woman between 65 and 79 years old in good health.

This rearrangement joins TRBV11-1 to TRBJ2-7; D unresolved. The germline V gene encodes CDR1 SGHAT and CDR2 FQDESV (reference sequence). The CDR3 totals 14 residues. With 3 bases removed from V and 5 bases from J, the gap between germline ends came to 14 bases. CDR3 DNA: TGTGCCAGCAGCTTTATGGCAGGCCGCCACGAGCAGTACTTC. This translates into CASSFMAGRHEQYF. The variable domain in full, with the rest retrieved from reference TRBV11-1 and TRBJ2-7, is EAEVAQSPRYKITEKSQAVAFWCDPISGHATLYWYRQILGQGPELLVQFQDESVVDDSQLPKDRFSAERLKGVDSTLKIQPAELGDSAMYLCASSFMAGRHEQYFGPGTRLTVT.

V is TRBV2 and J is TRBJ1-4; a possible D gene is TRBD1 (6 bases). V lost 4 bases and J lost 1, with 10 bases in between. Germline V gene data show CDR1 as SNHLY and CDR2 as FYNNEI. The CDR3 covers 15 residues. In nucleotides, the CDR3 is TGTGCCAGCAGTGGGGGGGGGCAAACTAATGAAAAACTGTTTTTT. It yields the protein CASSGGGQTNEKLFF.

The V call is TRBV29-1, the J call TRBJ1-2; D ambiguous. CDR3 length: 13 amino acids. Germline-derived CDR1 and CDR2 are SQVTM and ANQGSEA. Trimming left V 3 bases short and J 3 bases short, with 11 bases between. The CDR3 DNA follows: TGCAGCGTTGAGGACCGCCCGGACTATGGCTACACCTTC. Amino acids: CSVEDRPDYGYTF.

This rearrangement joins TRBV19 to TRBJ2-5, with 11 bases identical to TRBD2. Trimming at V came to 5 bases and at J to 6 bases, leaving 8 bases not matched to a gene. The germline V gene has CDR1 LNHDA and CDR2 SQIVND (reference sequence). This CDR3 has 15 amino acids. In DNA form, the CDR3 reads TGTGCCAGTAGTCCCCGGGTAGCGGGAGGGAAGACCCAGTACTTC. Its protein is CASSPRVAGGKTQYF.

The genes are TRBV27 and TRBJ1-4, with D tentatively TRBD1 (6 bases). The V end was cut by 2 bases, the J end by 6 bases, with 13 bases between. This CDR3 has 15 amino acids. Germline loops: CDR1 MNHEY, CDR2 SMNVEV (reference sequence). CDR3 amino acids: CASSLGGAIDEKLFF. The CDR3 bases are TGTGCCAGCAGTTTAGGGGGGGCGATTGATGAAAAACTGTTTTTT. Supplemented by reference TRBV27 and TRBJ1-4, the full variable domain reads EAQVTQNPRYLITVTGKKLTVTCSQNMNHEYMSWYRQDPGLGLRQIYYSMNVEVTDKGDVPEGYKVSRKEKRNFPLILESPSPNQTSLYFCASSLGGAIDEKLFFGSGTQLSVL.

A few counts support this clone. The chain has TRBV11-2 and TRBJ2-5, with D perhaps matching TRBD2 (5 bases). The CDR3 is made up of 13 amino acids. Germline V gives CDR1 SGHAT, CDR2 FQNNGV. The V end was cut by 8 bases, the J end by 2 bases, with 12 bases between. The CDR3 sequence is CASRGASQETQYF. The CDR3 DNA sequence: TGTGCCAGCCGGGGAGCATCTCAAGAGACCCAGTACTTC. The variable domain in full, completed from reference TRBV11-2 and TRBJ2-5, reads EAGVAQSPRYKIIEKRQSVAFWCNPISGHATLYWYQQILGQGPKLLIQFQNNGVVDDSQLPKDRFSAERLKGVDSTLKIQPAKLEDSAVYLCASRGASQETQYFGPGTRLLVL.

The chain recombines TRBV6-5 with TRBJ1-6; perhaps TRBD1 as D (5 bases). V was clipped by 6 bases and J by 9 bases, with 18 bases between them. The V gene's germline CDR1 is MNHEY and CDR2 SVGAGI. The CDR3 has 15 residues. The chain's CDR3 is CASRKPGNGGSPLHF. In DNA form, the CDR3 reads TGTGCCAGCAGAAAGCCGGGGAACGGGGGTTCACCCCTCCACTTT.

J is TRBJ1-6 and V is TRBV27; no firm D call. The germline V gene encodes CDR1 MNHEY and CDR2 SMNVEV (reference sequence). This CDR3 has 14 amino acids. The V and J ends lost 3 bases and 8 bases respectively, with 11 bases between them. The CDR3 loop reads CASSFGLGDSPLHF. CDR3 nucleotide sequence: TGTGCCAGCAGTTTCGGACTAGGAGATTCACCCCTCCACTTT.

DNA for the CDR3: TGTGCCAGCAGTTCGAGACAGTACAATCAGCCCCAGCATTTT. This codes for CASSSRQYNQPQHF. The chain joins TRBV6-1 to TRBJ1-5; D possibly corresponds to TRBD1 (5 bases). The germline V gene has CDR1 MNHNS and CDR2 SASEGT. The V end was cut by 5 bases, the J end by 3 bases, with 11 bases between. The length of the CDR3 is 14 residues.